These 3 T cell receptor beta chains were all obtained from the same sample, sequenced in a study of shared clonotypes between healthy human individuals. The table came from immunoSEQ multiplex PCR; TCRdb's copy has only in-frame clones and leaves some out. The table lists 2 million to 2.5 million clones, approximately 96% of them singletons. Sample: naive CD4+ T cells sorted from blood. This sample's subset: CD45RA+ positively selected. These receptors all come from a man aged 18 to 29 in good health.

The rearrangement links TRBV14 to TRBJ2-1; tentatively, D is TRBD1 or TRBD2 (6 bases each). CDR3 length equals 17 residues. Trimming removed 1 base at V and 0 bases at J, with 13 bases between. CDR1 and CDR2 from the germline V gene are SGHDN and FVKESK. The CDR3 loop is CASSQAWRGSSYNEQFF. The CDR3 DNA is TGTGCCAGCAGCCAAGCCTGGAGGGGGAGCTCCTACAATGAGCAGTTCTTC.

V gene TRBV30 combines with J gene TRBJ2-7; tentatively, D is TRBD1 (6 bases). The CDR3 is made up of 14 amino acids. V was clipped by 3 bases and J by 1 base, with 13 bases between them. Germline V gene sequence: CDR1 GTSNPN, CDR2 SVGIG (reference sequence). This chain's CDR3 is CAWSFQGFSYEQYF. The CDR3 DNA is TGTGCCTGGAGCTTTCAGGGGTTTTCCTACGAGCAGTACTTC. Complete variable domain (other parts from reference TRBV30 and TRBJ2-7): SQTIHQWPATLVQPVGSPLSLECTVEGTSNPNLYWYRQAAGRGLQLLFYSVGIGQISSEVPQNLSASRPQDRQFILSSKKLLLSDSGFYLCAWSFQGFSYEQYFGPGTRLTVT.

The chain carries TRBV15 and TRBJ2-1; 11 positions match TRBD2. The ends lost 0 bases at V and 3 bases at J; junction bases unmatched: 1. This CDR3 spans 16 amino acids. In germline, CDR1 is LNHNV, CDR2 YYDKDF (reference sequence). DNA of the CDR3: TGTGCCACCAGCAGAGAACTAGCGGGGGTCTACAATGAGCAGTTCTTC. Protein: CATSRELAGVYNEQFF.